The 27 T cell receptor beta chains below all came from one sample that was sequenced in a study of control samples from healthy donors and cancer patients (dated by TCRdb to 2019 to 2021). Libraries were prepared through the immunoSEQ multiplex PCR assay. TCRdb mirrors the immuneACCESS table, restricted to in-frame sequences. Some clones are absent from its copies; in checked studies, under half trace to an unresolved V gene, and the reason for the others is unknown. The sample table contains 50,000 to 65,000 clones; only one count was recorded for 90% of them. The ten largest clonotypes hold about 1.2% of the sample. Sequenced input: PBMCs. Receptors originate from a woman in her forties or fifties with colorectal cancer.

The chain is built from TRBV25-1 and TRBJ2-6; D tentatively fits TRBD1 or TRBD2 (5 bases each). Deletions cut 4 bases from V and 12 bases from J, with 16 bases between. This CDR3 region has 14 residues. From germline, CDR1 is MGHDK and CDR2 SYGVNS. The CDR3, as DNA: TGTGCCAGCAGTGCGCAAAAGTGGGACCCCGTCCTGACTTTC. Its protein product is CASSAQKWDPVLTF. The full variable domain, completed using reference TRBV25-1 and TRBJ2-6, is EADIYQTPRYLVIGTGKKITLECSQTMGHDKMYWYQQDPGMELHLIHYSYGVNSTEKGDLSSESTVSRIRTEHFPLTLESARPSHTSQYLCASSAQKWDPVLTFGAGSRLTVL.

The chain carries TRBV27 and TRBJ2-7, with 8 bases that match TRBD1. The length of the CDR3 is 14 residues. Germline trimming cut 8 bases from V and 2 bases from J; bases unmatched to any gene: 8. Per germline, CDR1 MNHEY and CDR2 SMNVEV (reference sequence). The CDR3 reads CASQQGGSPYEQYF. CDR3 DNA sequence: TGTGCCAGCCAACAGGGGGGCAGTCCCTACGAGCAGTACTTC.

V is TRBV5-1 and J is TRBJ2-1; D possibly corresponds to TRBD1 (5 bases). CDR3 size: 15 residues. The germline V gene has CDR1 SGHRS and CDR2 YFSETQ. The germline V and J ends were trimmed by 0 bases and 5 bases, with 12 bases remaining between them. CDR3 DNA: TGCGCCAGCAGCTTGGAGGCAGGGTCACACAATGAGCAGTTCTTC. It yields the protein CASSLEAGSHNEQFF.

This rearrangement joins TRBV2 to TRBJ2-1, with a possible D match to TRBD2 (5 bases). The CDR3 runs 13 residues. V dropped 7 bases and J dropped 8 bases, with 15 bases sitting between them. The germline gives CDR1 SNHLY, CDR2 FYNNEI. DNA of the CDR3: TGTGCCAGCAAATGGACGGGAAGGGATGAGCAGTTCTTC. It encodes CASKWTGRDEQFF.

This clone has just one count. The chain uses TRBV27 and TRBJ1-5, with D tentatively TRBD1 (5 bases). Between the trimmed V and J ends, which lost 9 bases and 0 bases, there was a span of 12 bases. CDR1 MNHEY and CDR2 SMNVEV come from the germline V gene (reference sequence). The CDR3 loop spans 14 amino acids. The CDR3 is CASGGGNSNQPQHF. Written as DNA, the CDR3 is TGTGCCAGTGGGGGGGGGAATAGCAATCAGCCCCAGCATTTT.

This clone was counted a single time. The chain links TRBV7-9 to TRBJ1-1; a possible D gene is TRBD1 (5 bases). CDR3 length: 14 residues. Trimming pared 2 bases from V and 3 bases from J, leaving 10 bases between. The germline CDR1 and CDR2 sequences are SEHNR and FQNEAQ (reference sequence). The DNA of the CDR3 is TGTGCCAGCAGCTTACAGGGATTGTACACTGAAGCTTTCTTT. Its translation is CASSLQGLYTEAFF.

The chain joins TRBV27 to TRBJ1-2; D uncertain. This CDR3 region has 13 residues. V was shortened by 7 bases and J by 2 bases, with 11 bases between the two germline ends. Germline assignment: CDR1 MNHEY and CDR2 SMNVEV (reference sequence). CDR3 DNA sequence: TGTGCCAGCACAGCGGATTTAAACTATGGCTACACCTTC. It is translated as CASTADLNYGYTF.

CDR3 protein: CASSFLTDTDTQYF. In DNA, the CDR3 is TGTGCCAGCAGTTTTCTTACAGACACAGATACGCAGTATTTT. The chain uses TRBV28 and TRBJ2-3; unclear D gene. The V gene's germline CDR1 is MDHEN and CDR2 SYDVKM. This CDR3 comprises 14 residues. Between the trimmed V and J ends, which lost 3 bases and 2 bases, there was a span of 9 bases.

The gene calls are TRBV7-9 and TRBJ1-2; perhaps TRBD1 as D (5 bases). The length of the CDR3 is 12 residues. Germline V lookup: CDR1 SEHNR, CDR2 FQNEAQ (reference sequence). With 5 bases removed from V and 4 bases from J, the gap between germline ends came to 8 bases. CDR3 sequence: CASSPGIYGYTF. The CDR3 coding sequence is TGTGCCAGCAGCCCAGGGATCTATGGCTACACCTTC.

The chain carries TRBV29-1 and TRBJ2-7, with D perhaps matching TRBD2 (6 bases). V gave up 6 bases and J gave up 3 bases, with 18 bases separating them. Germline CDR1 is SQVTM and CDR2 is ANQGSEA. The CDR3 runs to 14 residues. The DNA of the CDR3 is TGCAGCGTACAACCGGGACTTCTGGACTACGAGCAGTACTTC. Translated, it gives CSVQPGLLDYEQYF.

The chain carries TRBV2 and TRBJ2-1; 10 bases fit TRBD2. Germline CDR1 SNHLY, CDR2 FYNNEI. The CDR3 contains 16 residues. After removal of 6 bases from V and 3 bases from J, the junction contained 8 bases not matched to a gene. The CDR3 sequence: CASSKNSGGLYNEQFF. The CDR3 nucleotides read TGTGCCAGCAGCAAAAATAGCGGGGGGCTCTACAATGAGCAGTTCTTC. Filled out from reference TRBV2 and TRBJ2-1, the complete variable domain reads EPEVTQTPSHQVTQMGQEVILRCVPISNHLYFYWYRQILGQKVEFLVSFYNNEISEKSEIFDDQFSVERPDGSNFTLKIRSTKLEDSAMYFCASSKNSGGLYNEQFFGPGTRLTVL.

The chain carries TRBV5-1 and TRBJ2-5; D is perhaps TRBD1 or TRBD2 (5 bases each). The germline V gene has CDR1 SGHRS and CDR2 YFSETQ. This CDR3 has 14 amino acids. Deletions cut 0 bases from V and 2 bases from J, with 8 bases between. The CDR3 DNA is TGCGCCAGCAGCTTGGGGGGGATGCAAGAGACCCAGTACTTC. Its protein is CASSLGGMQETQYF.

The DNA for the CDR3 is TGCAGTGCTAGTTCCCCCCGTCGAGGTGAAACTGAAGCTTTCTTT. Its protein is CSASSPRRGETEAFF. This chain connects TRBV20-1 to TRBJ1-1; D is ambiguous. Germline V gene data show CDR1 as DFQATT and CDR2 as SNEGSKA (reference sequence). V lost 3 bases to trimming and J lost 5 bases, with 19 bases between them. This CDR3 is 15 amino acids long.

The CDR3 region has the DNA TGCGCCAGCAGCCACCGGGACAGCTTGCCCTCCTATAATTCACCCCTCCACTTT. Translation gives CASSHRDSLPSYNSPLHF. This sequence joins TRBV5-1 and TRBJ1-6; 7 nucleotides line up with TRBD1. V trimming: 4 bases; J trimming: 0 bases; junction bases outside the gene matches: 10. This CDR3 has 18 residues. CDR1 SGHRS and CDR2 YFSETQ come from the germline V gene.

The CDR3 loop reads CASSRFGQGKTEAFF. The DNA of the CDR3 is TGTGCCAGCTCCCGTTTCGGACAGGGGAAAACTGAAGCTTTCTTT. V and J are TRBV6-5 and TRBJ1-1; 9 nucleotides match TRBD1. The V gene end was trimmed by 8 bases and the J gene end by 5 bases; junction bases not matched to a gene: 12. There are 15 residues in the CDR3. Per germline, CDR1 MNHEY and CDR2 SVGAGI.

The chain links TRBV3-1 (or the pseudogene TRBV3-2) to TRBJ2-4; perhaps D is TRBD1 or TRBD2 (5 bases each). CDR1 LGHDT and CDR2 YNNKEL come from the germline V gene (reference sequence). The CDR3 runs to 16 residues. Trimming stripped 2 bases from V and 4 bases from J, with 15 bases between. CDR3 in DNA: TGTGCCAGCAGCCAATTCCTGGGGGAGCGGAAAAACATTCAGTACTTC. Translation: CASSQFLGERKNIQYF.

This CDR3 is CASSSTLFSPLHF. The CDR3, as DNA: TGTGCCAGCAGTTCCACTCTTTTTTCACCCCTCCACTTT. This sequence joins TRBV27 and TRBJ1-6, with D unclear. Germline values: CDR1 MNHEY, CDR2 SMNVEV (reference sequence). The CDR3 totals 13 residues. Trimming took off 4 bases at V and 9 bases at J, with 10 bases between the two ends.

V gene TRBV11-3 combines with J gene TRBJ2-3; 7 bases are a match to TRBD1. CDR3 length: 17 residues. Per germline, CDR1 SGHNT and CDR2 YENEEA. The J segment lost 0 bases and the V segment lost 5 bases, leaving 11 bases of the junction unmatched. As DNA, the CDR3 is TGTGCCAGCAGCCGAGGAACCACAGGGGCCAGCACAGATACGCAGTATTTT. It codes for CASSRGTTGASTDTQYF.

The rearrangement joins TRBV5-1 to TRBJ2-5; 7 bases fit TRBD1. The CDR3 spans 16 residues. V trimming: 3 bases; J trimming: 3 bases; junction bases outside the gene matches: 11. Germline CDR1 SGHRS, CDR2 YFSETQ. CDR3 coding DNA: TGCGCCAGCAGCTCCCCCCGGGACAGCCCTAAAGAGACCCAGTACTTC. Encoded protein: CASSSPRDSPKETQYF. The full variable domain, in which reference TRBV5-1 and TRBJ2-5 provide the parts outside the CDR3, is KAGVTQTPRYLIKTRGQQVTLSCSPISGHRSVSWYQQTPGQGLQFLFEYFSETQRNKGNFPGRFSGRQFSNSRSEMNVSTLELGDSALYLCASSSPRDSPKETQYFGPGTRLLVL.

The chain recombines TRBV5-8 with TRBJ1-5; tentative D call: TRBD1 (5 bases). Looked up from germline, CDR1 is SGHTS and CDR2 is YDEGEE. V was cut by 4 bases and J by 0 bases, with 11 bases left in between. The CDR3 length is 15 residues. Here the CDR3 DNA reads TGTGCCAGCAGCCGGGACGGTTATAGCAATCAGCCCCAGCATTTT. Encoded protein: CASSRDGYSNQPQHF.

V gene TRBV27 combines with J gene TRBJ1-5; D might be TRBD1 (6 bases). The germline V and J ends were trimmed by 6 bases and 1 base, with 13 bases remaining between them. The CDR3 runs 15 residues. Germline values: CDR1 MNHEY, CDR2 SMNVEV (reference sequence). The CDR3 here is CASSIGGGSNQPQHF. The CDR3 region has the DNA TGTGCCAGCAGCATAGGGGGGGGCAGCAATCAGCCCCAGCATTTT.

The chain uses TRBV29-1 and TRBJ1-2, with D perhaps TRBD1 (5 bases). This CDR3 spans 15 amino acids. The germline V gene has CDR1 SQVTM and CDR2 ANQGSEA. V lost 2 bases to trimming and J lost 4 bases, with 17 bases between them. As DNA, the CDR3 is TGCAGCGTTGAAATAATTTACCCAGGGACCTATGGCTACACCTTC. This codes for CSVEIIYPGTYGYTF.

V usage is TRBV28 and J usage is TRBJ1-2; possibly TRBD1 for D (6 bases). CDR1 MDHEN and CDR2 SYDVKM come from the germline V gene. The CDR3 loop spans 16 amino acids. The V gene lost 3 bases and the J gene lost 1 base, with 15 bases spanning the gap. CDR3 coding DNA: TGTGCCAGCAGTTTTGACAGGCAAGCCTTTAACTATGGCTACACCTTC. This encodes CASSFDRQAFNYGYTF.

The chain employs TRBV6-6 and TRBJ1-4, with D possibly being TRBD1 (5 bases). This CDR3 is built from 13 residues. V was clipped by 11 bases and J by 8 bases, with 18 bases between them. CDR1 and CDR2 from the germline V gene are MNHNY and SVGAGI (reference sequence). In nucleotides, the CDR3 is TGTGCCGGAAGTCAGGGCGAGAACGAAAAACTGTTTTTT. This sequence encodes CAGSQGENEKLFF.

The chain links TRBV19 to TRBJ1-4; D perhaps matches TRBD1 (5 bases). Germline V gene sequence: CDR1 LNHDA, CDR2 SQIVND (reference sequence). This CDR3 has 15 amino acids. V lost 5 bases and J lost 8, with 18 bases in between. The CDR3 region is CASSFLTGTVEKLFF. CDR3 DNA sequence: TGTGCCAGTAGTTTTTTAACCGGGACTGTGGAAAAACTGTTTTTT.

CDR3 nucleotides: TGCGCCAGCAGCGGAGGAGGAGCTAGCGGCTACGAGCAGTACTTC. Translating gives CASSGGGASGYEQYF. The chain recombines TRBV5-1 with TRBJ2-7; 7 bases fit TRBD2. V was pared by 4 bases and J by 3 bases, with 10 bases of the junction left unmatched. The CDR3 loop spans 15 amino acids. The germline V gene encodes CDR1 SGHRS and CDR2 YFSETQ.

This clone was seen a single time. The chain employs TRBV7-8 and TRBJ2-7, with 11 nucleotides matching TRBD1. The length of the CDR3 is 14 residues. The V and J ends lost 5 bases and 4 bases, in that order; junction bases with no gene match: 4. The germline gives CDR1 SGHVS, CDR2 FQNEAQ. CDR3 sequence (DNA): TGTGCCAGCAGCAAGGGACAGGGGGGATACGAGCAGTACTTC. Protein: CASSKGQGGYEQYF.